The 24 T cell receptor beta chains in this list originate from one sample, sequenced in a study of regulatory T cells in long-lasting Graves disease. Sequencing libraries for TCR beta were prepared with iRepertoire HTBI primers and Arm-PCR of CDR3 regions. One entry per CDR3 protein, called by TCRdb with MiXCR from the multiplex PCR reads. The sample consists of some 490,000 distinct CDR3 sequences, around 11% of them appearing once. Time point specified: newly diagnosed GD, antithyroid drugs for less than 3 months. TCR sequences were obtained from RNA taken from PBMCs. The sample also formed part of further work on T cells in Graves' hyperthyroidism and ophthalmopathy.

The sample in question was peripheral blood mononuclear cells (PBMCs), obtained at new diagnosis, from a patient treated with antithyroid drugs. These receptors originate from a woman aged 25-40 years with Graves disease.

V and J are TRBV7-2 and TRBJ2-7; D may be TRBD2 (6 bases). CDR3 size: 15 residues. Germline lookup yields CDR1 SGHTA and CDR2 FQGNSA. V was cut by 8 bases and J by 0 bases, with 17 bases left in between. The CDR3 is CASALWEAYSYEQYF. In DNA form, the CDR3 reads TGTGCCAGCGCCCTCTGGGAGGCATACTCCTACGAGCAGTACTTC.

This clonotype was observed many times. J is TRBJ2-7 and V is TRBV20-1, with D possibly called TRBD1 or TRBD2 (6 bases each). V lost 0 bases, J lost 1 base, and 10 bases lay in between. The CDR3 length is 14 residues. The germline V gene encodes CDR1 DFQATT and CDR2 SNEGSKA (reference sequence). CDR3 loop: CSAREGGRSYEQYF. CDR3 nucleotide sequence: TGCAGTGCTAGAGAGGGGGGCAGGTCCTACGAGCAGTACTTC.

In its sample, this clonotype was seen many times. This chain connects TRBV5-5 to TRBJ1-5; D ambiguous. Trimming took 1 base from V and 3 from J, leaving 11 bases between them. Germline CDR1 is SGHKS and CDR2 is YYEKEE (reference sequence). This CDR3 contains 15 residues. CDR3 DNA sequence: TGTGCCAGCAGCTTGCACCAGAAACTCAATCAGCCCCAGCATTTT. Translating gives CASSLHQKLNQPQHF.

This clonotype was detected many times. The V gene is TRBV28, the J gene TRBJ2-3; no clear D gene. Per the germline V gene, CDR1 is MDHEN and CDR2 is SYDVKM. CDR3 length: 13 amino acids. The V gene lost 2 bases and the J gene lost 2 bases, with 5 bases spanning the gap. Written as DNA, the CDR3 is TGTGCCAGCAGTTTAGCTGACACAGATACGCAGTATTTT. Its protein product is CASSLADTDTQYF.

There are many counts of this clonotype. V is TRBV7-2 and J is TRBJ2-5; 10 bases are shared with TRBD2. Losses at the gene ends were 7 bases for V and 2 bases for J; bases not matched to a gene: 10. CDR3 size: 16 residues. Germline assignment: CDR1 SGHTA and CDR2 FQGNSA. CDR3 DNA: TGTGCCAGCACCCCTCCGGGACTAGCGTCGCAAGAGACCCAGTACTTC. This sequence encodes CASTPPGLASQETQYF.

This clonotype was seen repeatedly, ten times or more. The chain is built from TRBV14 and TRBJ2-3; D possibly matches TRBD1 or TRBD2 (5 bases each). CDR1 is SGHDN and CDR2 is FVKESK in the germline V gene. The length of the CDR3 is 15 residues. V lost 0 bases to trimming and J lost 4 bases, with 11 bases between them. The CDR3, as DNA: TGTGCCAGCAGCCAAGATTGGGGGTCGGCAGATACGCAGTATTTT. It encodes CASSQDWGSADTQYF.

This clonotype was found many times. This chain's CDR3 is CASSQTIAGVETQYF. DNA for the CDR3: TGCGCCAGCAGCCAAACAATAGCGGGAGTAGAGACCCAGTACTTC. This chain links TRBV4-1 with TRBJ2-5; 9 bases align to TRBD2. The CDR3 is 15 amino acids. The V gene end was trimmed by 2 bases and the J gene end by 4 bases; junction bases not matched to a gene: 5. Germline V CDR1 and CDR2: MGHRA, YSYEKL.

Turning to this clonotype: This is likely an artifact of a read error, given a far larger clone one base away. The chain couples TRBV10-3 to TRBJ2-3; the D gene is possibly TRBD2 (6 bases). CDR1 and CDR2 from the germline V gene are ENHRY and SYGVKD. CDR3 length: 14 residues. V dropped 4 bases and J dropped 0 bases, with 8 bases sitting between them. This chain's CDR3 is CAISAGASTDTQYF. In nucleotides, the CDR3 is TGTGCCATCAGTGCGGGAGCTAGCACAGATACGCAGTATTTT.

This clonotype was detected many times. The rearrangement joins TRBV12-3 or TRBV12-4 to TRBJ2-7; 7 bases are a match to TRBD2. V dropped 6 bases and J dropped 3; count of bases not matched to a gene: 8. There are 14 residues in the CDR3. This CDR3 is CASRKEGGSYEQYF. The CDR3, as DNA: TGTGCCAGCAGGAAGGAGGGAGGGAGCTACGAGCAGTACTTC.

Comment on this clonotype: A read error may explain this, as a much larger clone is one base away. The CDR3 ends on some other residue instead of the conserved phenylalanine or tryptophan, so this is likely a read error. The chain combines TRBV6-2 or TRBV6-3 with TRBJ2-7, with TRBD2 as a possible D gene (5 bases). The germline gives CDR1 MNHEY, CDR2 SVGEGT. This CDR3 is 15 amino acids long. Between the trimmed V and J ends, which lost 4 bases and 6 bases, there was a span of 19 bases. The CDR3 DNA is TGTGCCAGCAGTTCCAGCGGTAGGGCTCTCGGCGAGCAGTACTCC. As protein: CASSSSGRALGEQYS.

The chain is built from TRBV27 and TRBJ2-5; 11 nucleotides align to TRBD2. The junction had 17 bases not matched to a gene; V was cut back by 4 bases and J by 4 bases. The CDR3 runs 19 residues. CDR1 is MNHEY, CDR2 SMNVEV, per germline (reference sequence). CDR3 sequence: CASSSYGRIAGGRGETQYF. Here the CDR3 DNA reads TGTGCCAGCAGTTCATACGGAAGAATAGCGGGAGGGCGAGGAGAGACCCAGTACTTC.

This clonotype was recorded many times. The chain links TRBV6-2 or TRBV6-3 to TRBJ2-5, with no clear D. Germline CDR1 reads MNHEY; CDR2 reads SVGEGT. The CDR3 sequence is 14 residues long. Trimming took off 2 bases at V and 2 bases at J, with 9 bases between the two ends. This CDR3 reads CASSYRASQETQYF. The CDR3 coding sequence is TGTGCCAGCAGTTACAGGGCGAGTCAAGAGACCCAGTACTTC.

This clonotype was seen at least ten times. The chain is built from TRBV10-3 and TRBJ2-7; 10 bases agree with TRBD2. The CDR3 totals 14 residues. Germline CDR1 ENHRY, CDR2 SYGVKD. With V trimmed by 6 bases and J by 4 bases, 6 bases remained unmatched. Written as DNA, the CDR3 is TGTGCCATCAGCCCGCCGGGACTAGCGTACGAGCAGTACTTC. As protein: CAISPPGLAYEQYF.

This clonotype was detected many times. The chain couples TRBV18 to TRBJ2-3; 8 bases align to TRBD2. The CDR3 totals 15 residues. Germline V gene sequence: CDR1 KGHSH, CDR2 LQKENI. V gave up 0 bases and J gave up 5 bases; unmatched junction bases: 4. The CDR3 spells CASSPPSGTEDTQYF. For the CDR3, the DNA is TGTGCCAGCTCACCACCTAGCGGGACGGAAGATACGCAGTATTTT.

The sample holds a few counts of this clonotype. V usage is TRBV20-1 and J usage is TRBJ2-4; possibly TRBD1 for D (5 bases). CDR3 size: 14 residues. The germline CDR1 and CDR2 sequences are DFQATT and SNEGSKA (reference sequence). Trimming removed 5 bases from V and 1 base from J, with 12 bases in between. CDR3 sequence: CSAQGRSAKNIQYF. The DNA of the CDR3 is TGCAGTGCTCAGGGAAGGTCGGCCAAAAACATTCAGTACTTC.

V is TRBV28 and J is TRBJ2-3; a possible D gene is TRBD1 (6 bases). This CDR3 region has 14 residues. Germline V gene data show CDR1 as MDHEN and CDR2 as SYDVKM. V lost 3 bases, J lost 5 bases, and 12 bases lay in between. This CDR3 reads CASSFGGAGDTQYF. The CDR3 DNA reads as TGTGCCAGCAGTTTTGGGGGCGCAGGAGATACGCAGTATTTT.

On this clonotype itself: One base away lies a much larger clone, so this may be a sequencing read error. The chain is built from TRBV2 and TRBJ2-2, with 8 bases matching TRBD1. This CDR3 is 15 amino acids long. Germline CDR1 SNHLY, CDR2 FYNNEI. As DNA, the CDR3 is TGTACCAGCAGCACGGGACAGGCGAACACCGGGGAGCTGTTTTTT. Translation gives CTSSTGQANTGELFF.

In its sample, this clonotype was seen many times. The rearrangement joins TRBV7-2 to TRBJ2-6; D is undetermined. Trimming left V 1 base short and J 0 bases short, with 7 bases between. There are 16 residues in the CDR3. The germline CDR1 and CDR2 sequences are SGHTA and FQGNSA. CDR3 nucleotide sequence: TGTGCCAGCAGCTTAGTGAGGTTCTCTGGGGCCAACGTCCTGACTTTC. It encodes CASSLVRFSGANVLTF.

The table lists this clonotype with a few counts. V is TRBV10-3 and J is TRBJ2-7; 7 bases are a match to TRBD1. Germline V gene lookup returns CDR1 ENHRY and CDR2 SYGVKD. This CDR3 contains 16 residues. With V trimmed by 0 bases and J by 0 bases, 5 bases remained unmatched. CDR3 coding DNA: TGTGCCATCAGTGAGTCAGGGGGCGATAGCTCCTACGAGCAGTACTTC. Translated, it gives CAISESGGDSSYEQYF.

There are a few counts of this clonotype. The chain couples TRBV6-5 to TRBJ1-1, with D unclear. The V gene's germline CDR1 is MNHEY and CDR2 SVGAGI. Trimming cost V 0 bases and J 9 bases, with 5 bases left between them. The CDR3 consists of 11 residues. As DNA, the CDR3 is TGTGCCAGCAGTTACTCGATGAAAGCTTTCTTT. Its protein is CASSYSMKAFF.

This clonotype has only one observation. This CDR3 fails to terminate in the conserved phenylalanine or tryptophan, so it likely reflects a read error. The chain has TRBV5-1 and TRBJ2-2; D not resolved. The V gene's germline CDR1 is SGHRS and CDR2 YFSETQ. The CDR3 contains 12 residues. Trimming cost V 2 bases and J 2 bases, with 1 base left between them. The CDR3 sequence: CASSFNTGELFV. CDR3 nucleotides: TGCGCCAGCAGCTTCAACACCGGGGAGCTGTTTGTT.

This clonotype has only a few counts. This chain joins TRBV7-2 and TRBJ2-3, with a tentative D call TRBD2 (6 bases). Germline CDR1 is SGHTA and CDR2 is FQGNSA. This CDR3 is built from 16 residues. Trimming took off 0 bases at V and 2 bases at J, with 12 bases between the two ends. The DNA of the CDR3 is TGTGCCAGCAGCTTAGCGGGAAGCGGGTACACAGATACGCAGTATTTT. It yields the protein CASSLAGSGYTDTQYF. The full variable domain, completed using reference TRBV7-2 and TRBJ2-3, is GAGVSQSPSNKVTEKGKDVELRCDPISGHTALYWYRQSLGQGLEFLIYFQGNSAPDKSGLPSDRFSAERTGGSVSTLTIQRTQQEDSAVYLCASSLAGSGYTDTQYFGPGTRLTVL.

This clonotype was recorded a few times. The J gene is TRBJ2-1, the V gene TRBV6-2 or TRBV6-3; 9 positions match TRBD2. The CDR3 loop spans 17 amino acids. From germline, CDR1 is MNHEY and CDR2 SVGEGT. J gave up 2 bases and V 2 bases, and 7 bases lay outside the gene matches. The CDR3 region has the DNA TGTGCCAGCAGTTACGCTCTGGCGGGAGGGCCCTACAATGAGCAGTTCTTC. It codes for CASSYALAGGPYNEQFF.

This clonotype was counted many times. The chain has TRBV11-2 and TRBJ2-7, with 7 bases identical to TRBD2. V lost 1 base to trimming and J lost 4 bases; unmatched junction nucleotides: 16. The CDR3 sequence is 18 residues long. The germline CDR1 and CDR2 sequences are SGHAT and FQNNGV. In DNA form, the CDR3 reads TGTGCCAGCAGCTTAGTAAGAGTAGGGAGGGCAGGTTGGTACGAGCAGTACTTC. Translation: CASSLVRVGRAGWYEQYF.